The 6 T cell receptor beta chains given below trace back to one sample, sequenced in a study of a mutant IDH1 vaccine in newly diagnosed glioma. Time point: week 11, during vaccination. The study gave 300 ug of mutant IDH1 20-mer peptide per vaccine dose, with topical imiquimod. TCRdb's copy holds only in-frame clones and misses some; the assay was immunoSEQ multiplex PCR. The repertoire holds fewer than 35,000 clones, with around 87% as singletons. The antigens these receptors bind are not known. The starting material was PBMCs, obtained from a glioma patient whose treatment included an IDH1 peptide vaccine. These receptors were obtained from a man aged 18-30 years with glioma.

V usage is TRBV6-1 and J usage is TRBJ1-1; 7 bases align to TRBD1. CDR3 length: 13 amino acids. Trimming took 3 bases from V and 4 from J; bases not matched to a gene: 2. Germline-derived CDR1 and CDR2 are MNHNS and SASEGT. For the CDR3, the DNA is TGTGCCAGCAGTGAGACAGGGCTCACTGAAGCTTTCTTT. This codes for CASSETGLTEAFF.

This clone was seen more than once but under ten times. The J gene is TRBJ1-1, the V gene TRBV28; no definite D call. The CDR3 runs 11 residues. The germline V gene has CDR1 MDHEN and CDR2 SYDVKM. V dropped 7 bases and J dropped 1 base, with 4 bases sitting between them. CDR3 region: CASTRNTEAFF. The CDR3 nucleotides read TGTGCCAGCACCAGGAACACTGAAGCTTTCTTT. Based on the CDR3 plus reference TRBV28 and TRBJ1-1, the full variable domain is DVKVTQSSRYLVKRTGEKVFLECVQDMDHENMFWYRQDPGLGLRLIYFSYDVKMKEKGDIPEGYSVSREKKERFSLILESASTNQTSMYLCASTRNTEAFFGQGTRLTVV.

The rearrangement joins TRBV4-1 to TRBJ2-2; D is perhaps TRBD2 (6 bases). The CDR3 consists of 18 residues. The V gene's germline CDR1 is MGHRA and CDR2 YSYEKL. Trimming pared 3 bases from V and 6 bases from J, leaving 23 bases between. CDR3 in amino acids: CASSHLRGSGFTAGELFF. The CDR3 nucleotides read TGCGCCAGCAGCCACCTTCGAGGTAGCGGCTTCACCGCCGGGGAGCTGTTTTTT.

The V and J genes are TRBV28 and TRBJ2-7, with D possibly called TRBD1 or TRBD2 (5 bases each). The CDR3 runs 14 residues. The germline V gene encodes CDR1 MDHEN and CDR2 SYDVKM. Trimming shortened V by 2 bases and J by 2 bases, and 10 bases separated the two germline ends. The CDR3 here is CASSLEGPPYEQYF. For the CDR3, the DNA is TGTGCCAGCAGTTTAGAGGGACCCCCCTACGAGCAGTACTTC. The whole variable domain, remainder taken from reference TRBV28 and TRBJ2-7, is DVKVTQSSRYLVKRTGEKVFLECVQDMDHENMFWYRQDPGLGLRLIYFSYDVKMKEKGDIPEGYSVSREKKERFSLILESASTNQTSMYLCASSLEGPPYEQYFGPGTRLTVT.

The chain recombines TRBV7-2 with TRBJ1-1, with 11 bases identical to TRBD1. The trim removed 3 bases at V and 0 bases at J, leaving 3 bases unmatched. CDR1 and CDR2 (germline): SGHTA, FQGNSA. The CDR3 consists of 16 residues. The CDR3 DNA sequence: TGTGCCAGCAGCTTTCGGACAGGGGGCCTGAACACTGAAGCTTTCTTT. Amino acid sequence: CASSFRTGGLNTEAFF.

The chain combines TRBV5-4 with TRBJ2-5; 8 bases fit TRBD2. CDR1 SGHNT and CDR2 YYREEE come from the germline V gene (reference sequence). The length of the CDR3 is 13 residues. The junction had 1 base not matched to a gene; V was cut back by 4 bases and J by 2 bases. The CDR3 loop is CASSGTSQETQYF. The CDR3 bases are TGTGCCAGCAGCGGGACTAGTCAAGAGACCCAGTACTTC.